A single sample is the source of the 29 T cell receptor beta chains below, sequenced in a study of memory CD4+ T cells and cytomegalovirus serostatus. The sort gate was single viable CD3+CD4+CD8-CD45RO+ cells for memory CD4+ T cells. The data were produced by immunoSEQ multiplex PCR, yet TCRdb's version contains in-frame clones alone and is incomplete. The sample carries approximately 65,000 clones, around 77% recorded once. Sequencing was carried out using memory CD4+ T cells from blood. These receptors originate from an adult in good health and CMV-seronegative.

This chain uses TRBV19 with TRBJ1-1; 10 bases match TRBD1. The CDR3 is 15 amino acids. The V segment lost 7 bases and the J segment 6 bases; nucleotides outside the gene matches: 11. Germline V CDR1 and CDR2: LNHDA, SQIVND (reference sequence). The CDR3 nucleotides are TGTGCCAGTATGTCTCCCGGGACAGGGGAATCTGAAGCTTTCTTT. Translation gives CASMSPGTGESEAFF.

The chain joins TRBV18 to TRBJ1-1; D might be TRBD1 (6 bases). This CDR3 has 17 amino acids. Looked up from germline, CDR1 is KGHSH and CDR2 is LQKENI. V gave up 1 base and J gave up 1 base, with 16 bases separating them. The CDR3 loop reads CASSPLPTGDWNTEAFF. The CDR3 DNA reads TGTGCCAGCTCACCACTACCGACAGGTGACTGGAACACTGAAGCTTTCTTT.

This rearrangement joins TRBV10-1 to TRBJ2-1, with D perhaps matching TRBD1 or TRBD2 (5 bases each). Germline CDR1 is WNHNN and CDR2 is SYGVQD (reference sequence). Trimming cost V 5 bases and J 0 bases, with 8 bases left between them. The CDR3 sequence is 14 residues long. The CDR3 coding sequence is TGCGCCAGCAGTTGGGGGAGCTCCTACAATGAGCAGTTCTTC. Its protein is CASSWGSSYNEQFF.

CDR3 protein: CASSPDEADTQYF. The CDR3 DNA reads TGTGCCAGCTCACCGGATGAAGCAGATACGCAGTATTTT. The V gene is TRBV18, the J gene TRBJ2-3; D uncertain. CDR3 length equals 13 residues. Trimming cost V 3 bases and J 4 bases, with 8 bases left between them. Germline-derived CDR1 and CDR2 are KGHSH and LQKENI.

This clone was seen more than once but under ten times. The genes are TRBV7-3 and TRBJ1-1; TRBD1 is a possible D gene (5 bases). Germline CDR1 SGHTA, CDR2 FQGTGA. The CDR3 sequence is 14 residues long. Trimming took 4 bases from V and 3 from J, leaving 12 bases between them. The CDR3 reads CASSSQAGHTEAFF. CDR3 in DNA: TGTGCCAGCAGCTCACAGGCAGGGCACACTGAAGCTTTCTTT.

This chain connects TRBV18 to TRBJ2-3, with D possibly matching TRBD2 (6 bases). CDR1 and CDR2 from the germline V gene are KGHSH and LQKENI. Trimming stripped 3 bases from V and 3 bases from J, with 10 bases between. This CDR3 spans 14 amino acids. The CDR3 bases are TGTGCCAGCTCACCCCTGGAGGGTACAGATACGCAGTATTTT. Amino acids: CASSPLEGTDTQYF.

J is TRBJ2-2 and V is TRBV6-5; D call uncertain. Germline V gene data show CDR1 as MNHEY and CDR2 as SVGAGI. Trimming took off 4 bases at V and 6 bases at J, with 12 bases between the two ends. CDR3 length: 14 amino acids. The CDR3 nucleotides are TGTGCCAGCAGTTCTCCCTTGGGATCCGGGGAGCTGTTTTTT. Translating it yields CASSSPLGSGELFF.

The chain uses TRBV7-8 and TRBJ2-7; D gene ambiguous. V was clipped by 8 bases and J by 6 bases, with 8 bases between them. The V gene's germline CDR1 is SGHVS and CDR2 FQNEAQ. The CDR3 consists of 10 residues. The CDR3 reads CASALVEQYF. CDR3 coding DNA: TGTGCCAGCGCGCTAGTCGAGCAGTACTTC.

The chain combines TRBV10-3 with TRBJ1-1; D is uncertain. CDR1 and CDR2 from the germline V gene are ENHRY and SYGVKD. CDR3 size: 12 residues. Trimming removed 5 bases from V and 4 bases from J, with 8 bases in between. CDR3 sequence: CAISQGGTEAFF. CDR3 in DNA: TGTGCCATCAGTCAAGGTGGCACTGAAGCTTTCTTT.

CDR3 residues: CASSLSAGGQPQHF. The DNA for the CDR3 is TGCGCCAGCAGCTTGTCGGCAGGGGGCCAGCCCCAGCATTTT. This chain uses TRBV5-1 with TRBJ1-5; TRBD1 agrees at 8 bases. V gave up 1 base and J gave up 7 bases; unmatched junction bases: 4. This CDR3 contains 14 residues. Looked up from germline, CDR1 is SGHRS and CDR2 is YFSETQ.

This sequence joins TRBV10-2 and TRBJ1-5; D remains unclear. The germline V and J ends were trimmed by 8 bases and 0 bases, with 20 bases remaining between them. CDR1 is WSHSY, CDR2 SAAADI, per germline. This CDR3 region has 17 residues. CDR3 amino acids: CASPIRCIGGSNQPQHF. DNA for the CDR3: TGCGCCAGCCCGATTCGATGTATCGGAGGTAGCAATCAGCCCCAGCATTTT.

CDR3 bases: TGTGCCAGCAGCGTGGACACAAACACTGAAGCTTTCTTT. As protein: CASSVDTNTEAFF. V is TRBV7-2 and J is TRBJ1-1, with D possibly TRBD1 on 5 matching bases. The germline gives CDR1 SGHTA, CDR2 FQGNSA. The V end lost 5 bases, the J end lost 2 bases, and 9 bases lay between the germline ends. There are 13 residues in the CDR3.

The chain couples TRBV27 to TRBJ1-6; a weak D match, TRBD1 (6 bases). The CDR3 runs 16 residues. V was cut by 4 bases and J by 7 bases, with 17 bases left in between. CDR1 is MNHEY, CDR2 SMNVEV, per germline (reference sequence). The CDR3 sequence is CASSYWEGGLNSPLHF. As DNA, the CDR3 is TGTGCCAGCAGTTACTGGGAGGGGGGTTTGAATTCACCCCTCCACTTT.

This chain links TRBV29-1 with TRBJ2-3, with D possibly called TRBD1 or TRBD2 (6 bases each). The germline gives CDR1 SQVTM, CDR2 ANQGSEA. The CDR3 extends over 14 amino acids. V dropped 7 bases and J dropped 3 bases, with 17 bases sitting between them. The CDR3 DNA reads TGCAGCGCCCGACGGGGGCAGGGGACAGATACGCAGTATTTT. Amino acid sequence: CSARRGQGTDTQYF.

V is TRBV4-2 and J is TRBJ2-4, with D uncertain. Per the germline V gene, CDR1 is LGHNA and CDR2 is YNFKEQ. CDR3 length: 13 amino acids. The V end was cut by 2 bases, the J end by 9 bases, with 11 bases between. CDR3 DNA: TGTGCCAGCAGCCAATCCGAGCTGGGCATTCAGTACTTC. Translation: CASSQSELGIQYF.

V gene TRBV11-2 combines with J gene TRBJ2-7; 11 positions match TRBD2. Unmatched junction bases numbered 12, after V lost 5 bases and J lost 3 bases. This CDR3 has 17 residues. Per the germline V gene, CDR1 is SGHAT and CDR2 is FQNNGV. CDR3 protein: CASSPRPGTSGHYEQYF. CDR3 nucleotides: TGTGCCAGCAGCCCGAGACCTGGGACTAGCGGACACTACGAGCAGTACTTC.

V and J are TRBV27 and TRBJ2-1, with 10 bases lining up with TRBD2. Germline CDR1 is MNHEY and CDR2 is SMNVEV (reference sequence). CDR3 length: 15 residues. J gave up 9 bases and V 4 bases, and 9 bases lay outside the gene matches. DNA for the CDR3: TGTGCCAGCAGTTCCCAGGCCCTAGCGGGGGTTGAGCAGTTCTTC. The encoded protein is CASSSQALAGVEQFF.

A word on this clone: The junction departs from the called germline gene at one end, perhaps through a read error. The genes are TRBV7-2 and TRBJ2-5; unclear D gene. CDR1 SGHTA and CDR2 FQGNSA come from the germline V gene. The CDR3 has 14 amino acids. The CDR3 DNA is TGTGCCAGCAGCTTAGACTTATTTCAAGCGACCCAGTACTTC. This gives the protein CASSLDLFQATQYF.

The chain carries TRBV11-3 and TRBJ2-3; D might be TRBD1 (6 bases). Germline assignment: CDR1 SGHNT and CDR2 YENEEA. This CDR3 comprises 15 residues. Trimming removed 1 base from V and 2 bases from J, with 10 bases in between. The CDR3 sequence is CASSLGGHLTDTQYF. For the CDR3, the DNA is TGTGCCAGCAGCTTAGGGGGACACCTCACAGATACGCAGTATTTT. Combining the CDR3 with reference TRBV11-3 and TRBJ2-3 gives the whole variable domain EAGVVQSPRYKIIEKKQPVAFWCNPISGHNTLYWYLQNLGQGPELLIRYENEEAVDDSQLPKDRFSAERLKGVDSTLKIQPAELGDSAVYLCASSLGGHLTDTQYFGPGTRLTVL.

This clone is a singleton in its sample. V is TRBV10-3 and J is TRBJ2-3, with D hard to call. CDR3 length equals 16 residues. V lost 3 bases and J 0 bases, leaving 13 bases between the germline ends. The germline CDR1 and CDR2 sequences are ENHRY and SYGVKD. CDR3 region: CAISDISRPSTDTQYF. The CDR3 DNA sequence: TGTGCCATCAGTGACATCTCGCGGCCTAGCACAGATACGCAGTATTTT.

The chain has TRBV18 and TRBJ1-1; D remains unclear. The CDR3 consists of 16 residues. Germline CDR1 reads KGHSH; CDR2 reads LQKENI. The V and J ends lost 0 bases and 1 base respectively, with 12 bases between them. Here the CDR3 reads CASSPPAQVRNTEAFF. CDR3 DNA sequence: TGTGCCAGCTCACCACCGGCCCAAGTAAGGAACACTGAAGCTTTCTTT.

The CDR3 bases are TGTGCCAGCTCACCAACCCCCAGGGAACCCAGTGAAGCTTTCTTT. Protein sequence: CASSPTPREPSEAFF. The chain carries TRBV18 and TRBJ1-1; TRBD1 might be the D (5 bases). V lost 2 bases, J lost 7 bases, and 17 bases lay in between. This CDR3 has 15 amino acids. Germline-derived CDR1 and CDR2 are KGHSH and LQKENI.

The rearrangement links TRBV18 to TRBJ2-7, with 8 bases identical to TRBD1. Trimming at V came to 5 bases and at J to 2 bases, leaving 8 bases not matched to a gene. Germline V gene data show CDR1 as KGHSH and CDR2 as LQKENI. The CDR3 is 15 residues long. The CDR3 here is CASSDYRTGTYEQYF. The CDR3 nucleotides are TGTGCCAGCTCAGACTATCGGACAGGGACCTACGAGCAGTACTTC.

V and J are TRBV21-1 and TRBJ1-2; TRBD1 is the table's D call and was not checked against the DNA. TRBV21-1 counts as a pseudogene. The CDR3 totals 12 residues. The CDR3 DNA reads as TGTGCCAGCACACGACAGTGCTATGGCTACACCTTC. Translating it yields CASTRQCYGYTF.

The chain joins TRBV5-4 to TRBJ1-2; TRBD1 aligns across 7 bases. This CDR3 spans 13 amino acids. Losses at the gene ends were 5 bases for V and 8 bases for J; bases not matched to a gene: 9. Germline V gives CDR1 SGHNT, CDR2 YYREEE (reference sequence). Here the CDR3 reads CASSFRQGQGYTF. In nucleotides, the CDR3 is TGTGCCAGCAGTTTTAGACAGGGCCAAGGCTACACCTTC.

This clone was seen a single time. The chain has TRBV7-8 and TRBJ2-7; D uncertain. CDR1 SGHVS and CDR2 FQNEAQ come from the germline V gene. The CDR3 has 12 residues. V was pared by 3 bases and J by 0 bases, with 3 bases between. The CDR3 sequence is CASSFNSYEQYF. The CDR3 region has the DNA TGTGCCAGCAGCTTCAACTCCTACGAGCAGTACTTC. Complete variable domain (other parts from reference TRBV7-8 and TRBJ2-7): GAGVSQSPRYKVAKRGQDVALRCDPISGHVSLFWYQQALGQGPEFLTYFQNEAQLDKSGLPSDRFFAERPEGSVSTLKIQRTQQEDSAVYLCASSFNSYEQYFGPGTRLTVT.

The genes are TRBV7-6 and TRBJ1-1; no reliable D call. Germline CDR1 SGHVS, CDR2 FNYEAQ. Trimming shortened V by 1 base and J by 1 base, and 7 bases separated the two germline ends. The CDR3 covers 14 residues. CDR3 in amino acids: CASSLERANTEAFF. The CDR3 DNA is TGTGCCAGCAGCTTAGAACGGGCGAACACTGAAGCTTTCTTT.

V gene TRBV11-2 combines with J gene TRBJ1-3; D is unresolved. CDR3 size: 16 residues. Trimming shortened V by 5 bases and J by 0 bases, and 14 bases separated the two germline ends. The germline V gene has CDR1 SGHAT and CDR2 FQNNGV. DNA of the CDR3: TGTGCCAGCAGCAGCCCCCGGGGAAACTCTGGAAACACCATATATTTT. This sequence encodes CASSSPRGNSGNTIYF.

The rearrangement joins TRBV5-1 to TRBJ2-3, with TRBD1 matching 10 bases. The CDR3 runs to 16 residues. The germline gives CDR1 SGHRS, CDR2 YFSETQ. The V segment lost 1 base and the J segment 4 bases; nucleotides outside the gene matches: 6. The CDR3 sequence is CASSLSGTGVPDTQYF. In DNA, the CDR3 is TGCGCCAGCAGCTTGTCCGGGACAGGGGTCCCAGATACGCAGTATTTT.